This T cell receptor (beta chain) was retrieved from a study of cytomegalovirus exposure and HLA in healthy donors. Assay: immunoSEQ multiplex PCR; the TCRdb copy retains only in-frame clones and omits some. The sample includes around 56,000 clones, roughly 89% seen only once; the top ten take roughly 15%. Germline assignment: CDR1 SGHVS and CDR2 FQNEAQ. Trimming stripped 3 bases from V and 4 bases from J, with 10 bases between. The CDR3 covers 13 residues. The receptor comes from a woman aged 18-29 years in good health and CMV-seronegative. The chain joins TRBV7-8 to TRBJ2-7; D is perhaps TRBD2 (5 bases). The specimen was PBMCs. CDR3 in amino acids: CASSFLGVYEQYF. In DNA form, the CDR3 reads TGTGCCAGCAGCTTCTTGGGAGTATACGAGCAGTACTTC.